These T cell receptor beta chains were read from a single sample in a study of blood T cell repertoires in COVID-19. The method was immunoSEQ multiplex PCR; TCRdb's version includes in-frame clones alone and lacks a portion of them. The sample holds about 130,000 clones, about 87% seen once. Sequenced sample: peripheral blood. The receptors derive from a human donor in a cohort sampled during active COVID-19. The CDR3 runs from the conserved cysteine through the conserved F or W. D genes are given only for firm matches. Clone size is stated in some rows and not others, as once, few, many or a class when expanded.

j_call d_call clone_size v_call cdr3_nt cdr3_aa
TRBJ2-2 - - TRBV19 TGTGCCAGTAGTAACCCGGGCACCGGGGAGCTGTTTTTT CASSNPGTGELFF
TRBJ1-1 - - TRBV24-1 TGTGCCACCAGTTCATCGGGAGTGAACACTGAAGCTTTCTTT CATSSSGVNTEAFF
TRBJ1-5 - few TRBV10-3 TGTGCCATCAGTGGGTCCGAGTATAGCAATCAGCCCCAGCATTTT CAISGSEYSNQPQHF
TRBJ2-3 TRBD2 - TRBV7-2 TGTGCCAGCAGCACCCAGCCCCCTAGCGGGGGTAGCACAGATACGCAGTATTTT CASSTQPPSGGSTDTQYF
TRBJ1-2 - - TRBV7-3 TGTGCCAGCAGCTTAAGTCGGGTCCGAACTAACTATGGCTACACCTTC CASSLSRVRTNYGYTF
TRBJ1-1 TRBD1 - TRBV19 TGTGCCAGTAGTAACAGGGGGCGCACGGGCACTGAAGCTTTCTTT CASSNRGRTGTEAFF
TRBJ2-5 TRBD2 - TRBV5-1 TGCGCCAGCAGCTTGGGACTAGCAGGAGAGACCCAGTACTTC CASSLGLAGETQYF
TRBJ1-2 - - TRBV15 TGTGCCACCAGCAGAGGCCAGACAACGGGAAACTATGGCTACACCTTC CATSRGQTTGNYGYTF
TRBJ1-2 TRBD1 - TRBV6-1 TGTGCCAGCAGTGAACAAGGAGGGGGCCTATCCTCATACTATGGCTACACCTTC CASSEQGGGLSSYYGYTF
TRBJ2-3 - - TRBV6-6 TGTGCCAGCAGTCCAAGACTTCGATCTAACACAGATACGCAGTATTTT CASSPRLRSNTDTQYF
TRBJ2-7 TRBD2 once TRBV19 TGTGCCAGTAGTATCGCTAGCGGGGTCTCCTACGAGCAGTACTTC CASSIASGVSYEQYF
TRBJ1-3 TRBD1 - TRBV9 TGTGCCAGCAGCTCTACAGGGGCTGGAAACACCATATATTTT CASSSTGAGNTIYF
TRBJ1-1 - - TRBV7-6 TGTGCCAGCAGCCCAGCCCGGGGGGGGCTAAGTTCAGCTTTCTTT CASSPARGGLSSAFF
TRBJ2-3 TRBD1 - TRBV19 TGTGCCACGAGACAGGGAAGTATAGATACGCAGTATTTT CATRQGSIDTQYF
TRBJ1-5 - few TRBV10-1 TGCGCCAGCAGTCCAGACTCTCAGGGCGATAGGTCCCAGCATTTT CASSPDSQGDRSQHF
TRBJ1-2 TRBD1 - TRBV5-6 TGTGCCAGCAGCCCCGGACAGGGGAACTATGGCTACACCTTC CASSPGQGNYGYTF
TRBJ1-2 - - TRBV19 TGTGCCAGTAGTCCCACAGGAGCTAACTATGGCTACACCTTC CASSPTGANYGYTF
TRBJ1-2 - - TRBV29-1 TGCAGCGTCCTGGGGTCGGGGTATGGCTACACCTTC CSVLGSGYGYTF
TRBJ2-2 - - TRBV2 TGTGCCAGCAGCCCTCACAGGGGGGGGACCGGGGAGCTGTTTTTT CASSPHRGGTGELFF
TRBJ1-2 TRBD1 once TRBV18 TGTGCCAGCTCAACACGGACAGGGAATGATGGCTACACCTTC CASSTRTGNDGYTF
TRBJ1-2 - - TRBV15 TGTGCCACCAGCCCGCCGGGGGGTAACTATGGCTACACCTTC CATSPPGGNYGYTF
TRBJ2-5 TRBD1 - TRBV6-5 TGTGCCAGCAGCCAGACAGGGAGAGAGACCCAGTACTTC CASSQTGRETQYF
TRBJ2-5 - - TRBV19 TGTGCCAGTAGTATATCAGCGGCCCAAGGGGAGACCCAGTACTTC CASSISAAQGETQYF
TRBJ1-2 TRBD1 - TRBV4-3 TGCGCCAGCAGCCAAACGAGGACAGGGAACTATGGCTACACCTTC CASSQTRTGNYGYTF
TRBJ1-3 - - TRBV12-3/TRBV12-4 TGTGCCAGCAGCCTCCTTTCTGGAAACACCATATATTTT CASSLLSGNTIYF
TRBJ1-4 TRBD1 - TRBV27 TGTGCCAGCAGTTCCCAGGGGGCCCGGAGGGAAAAACTGTTTTTT CASSSQGARREKLFF
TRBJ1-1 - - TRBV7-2 TGTGCCAGCAAAAAAGAGGGTTGGGACACTGAAGCTTTCTTT CASKKEGWDTEAFF
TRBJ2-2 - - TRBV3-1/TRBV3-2 TGTGCCAGCACCCTCGTCCAGGGGTACACCGGGGAGCTGTTTTTT CASTLVQGYTGELFF
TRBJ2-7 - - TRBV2 TGTGCCAGCACCTCAGGGTTCCCCTACGAGCAGTACTTC CASTSGFPYEQYF
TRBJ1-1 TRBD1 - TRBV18 TGTGCCAGCTCAAGAAGACAGGGGGACACTGAAGCTTTCTTT CASSRRQGDTEAFF
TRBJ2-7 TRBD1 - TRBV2 TGTGCCAGCAGCGACAGGGATGGGCAGTACTTC CASSDRDGQYF
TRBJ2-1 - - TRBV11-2 TGTGCCAGCAGCTTAAGGGGTAGCGGACGAGGGGCCTACAATGAGCAGTTCTTC CASSLRGSGRGAYNEQFF
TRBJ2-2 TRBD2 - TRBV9 TGTGCCAGCAGCGTGGCAACTAGCGCCTTTGGGGAGCTGTTTTTT CASSVATSAFGELFF
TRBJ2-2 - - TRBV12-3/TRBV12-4 TGTGCCAGCAGTTCGACACCAGGAAGGCTGTTTTTT CASSSTPGRLFF
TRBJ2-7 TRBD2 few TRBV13 TGTGCCAGCAGCTCCCATCAAGCGGGGGCCTCCTACGAGCAGTACTTC CASSSHQAGASYEQYF
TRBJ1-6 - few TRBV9 TGTGCCAGCAGCGTAGCCGCCGCGGGTTCACCCCTCCACTTT CASSVAAAGSPLHF
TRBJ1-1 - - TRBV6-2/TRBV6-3 TGTGCCAGCAGTTACTTCATTTCACGAGGGTGGGGAAACACTGAAGCTTTCTTT CASSYFISRGWGNTEAFF
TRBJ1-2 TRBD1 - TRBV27 TGTGCCAGCAGTTTTTCAGGGGGCAGAGGCTACACCTTC CASSFSGGRGYTF
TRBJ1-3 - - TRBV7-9 TGTGCCAGCAGCGGGACTGGGAACACCATATATTTT CASSGTGNTIYF
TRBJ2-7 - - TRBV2 TGTGCCAGCAGTAAGACAGTCCAGTCCTACGAGCAGTACTTC CASSKTVQSYEQYF
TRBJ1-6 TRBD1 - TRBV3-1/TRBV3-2 TGTGCCAGCAGCCTAAGACAGGGGAATTCACCCCTCCACTTT CASSLRQGNSPLHF
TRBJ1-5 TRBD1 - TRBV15 TGTGCCACCAGCAGAGGCCAGGGGGATCAGGGTCAGCCCCAGCATTTT CATSRGQGDQGQPQHF
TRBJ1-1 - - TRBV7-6 TGTGCCAGCAGCTTAGGGAGGAACACTGAAGCTTTCTTT CASSLGRNTEAFF
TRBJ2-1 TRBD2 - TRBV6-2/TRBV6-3 TGTGCCAGCAGTCCCCGGACTAGCTCTTATGAGCAGTTCTTC CASSPRTSSYEQFF
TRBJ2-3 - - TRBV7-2 TGTGCCAGCAGCTTGGAGGGTGCCCGAGATACGCAGTATTTT CASSLEGARDTQYF
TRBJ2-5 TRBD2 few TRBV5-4 TGTGCCAGCAGCTCAAGACTAGCGGGGGGGTTGTTAGAGACCCAGTACTTC CASSSRLAGGLLETQYF
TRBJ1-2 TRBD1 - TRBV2 TGTGCCAGCAAAAGGGACAGGGAAGTGGGTGGCTACACCTTC CASKRDREVGGYTF
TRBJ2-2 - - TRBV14 TGTGCCAGCAGCCAAGTCGTTGGGCGGAACACCGGGGAGCTGTTTTTT CASSQVVGRNTGELFF